A single sample gave rise to the 2 T cell receptor beta chains below, sequenced in a study of regulatory T cells in long-lasting Graves disease. Regarding time point: newly diagnosed GD, antithyroid drugs for less than 3 months. The authors made the TCR library using RNA they extracted from PBMCs. iRepertoire HTBI primers and Arm-PCR of CDR3 regions built TCR beta libraries. TCRdb reprocessed the multiplex PCR reads with MiXCR, giving one entry per CDR3 protein. The sample shows 510,000 or so distinct CDR3 sequences, more than 10% of them seen only once. These data also formed part of another study, on T cells in Graves' hyperthyroidism and ophthalmopathy.

Specimen: peripheral blood mononuclear cells (PBMCs), collected at new diagnosis, from a patient treated with antithyroid drugs. These receptors came from a woman under 40 with Graves disease.

The sample holds many counts of this clonotype. The rearrangement uses TRBV12-3 or TRBV12-4 and TRBJ2-1, with D tentatively TRBD2 (7 bases). The length of the CDR3 is 14 residues. Trimming took off 6 bases at V and 4 bases at J, with 13 bases between the two ends. CDR3 region: CASSRGGQYNEQFF. The CDR3 region has the DNA TGTGCCAGCAGCCGCGGGGGCCAGTACAATGAGCAGTTCTTC.

This clonotype was seen more than once but under ten times. This chain joins TRBV24-1 and TRBJ2-7, with TRBD1 matching over 7 bases. This CDR3 has 15 amino acids. V lost 3 bases to trimming and J lost 5 bases; unmatched junction nucleotides: 9. Germline CDR1 is KGHDR and CDR2 is SFDVKD. CDR3 coding DNA: TGTGCCACCAGTGATCCTGGGACAGATCCTCACGAGCAGTACTTC. It is translated as CATSDPGTDPHEQYF.